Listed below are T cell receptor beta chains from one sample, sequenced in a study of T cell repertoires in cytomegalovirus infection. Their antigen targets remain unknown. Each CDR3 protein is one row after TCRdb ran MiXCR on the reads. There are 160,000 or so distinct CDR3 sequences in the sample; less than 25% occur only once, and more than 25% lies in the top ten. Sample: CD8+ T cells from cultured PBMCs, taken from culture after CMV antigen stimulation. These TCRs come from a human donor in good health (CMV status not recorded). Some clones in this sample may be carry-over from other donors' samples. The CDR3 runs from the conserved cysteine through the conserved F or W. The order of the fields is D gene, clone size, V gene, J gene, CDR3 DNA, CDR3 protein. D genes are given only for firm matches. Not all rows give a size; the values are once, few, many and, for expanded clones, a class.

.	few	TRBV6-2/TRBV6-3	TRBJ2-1	TGTGCCAGCAGTTACGTTGTGGGGCAGAGCTCCTACAATGAGCAGTTCTTC	CASSYVVGQSSYNEQFF
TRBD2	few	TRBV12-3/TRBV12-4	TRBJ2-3	TGTGCCAGCAGTTTGAGCGGGGGGGCACGCACAGATACGCAGTATTTT	CASSLSGGARTDTQYF
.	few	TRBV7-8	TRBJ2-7	TGTGCCAGCAGCTTAGGGGAGATTGTCGGGGGTCAAGACGAGCAGTACTTC	CASSLGEIVGGQDEQYF
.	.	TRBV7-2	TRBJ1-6	TGTGCCAGCAGCTTGGGAAGGAGCTCCTATAATTCACCCCTCCACTTT	CASSLGRSSYNSPLHF
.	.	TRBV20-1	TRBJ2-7	TGCAGTGCTAGACCACTGGGCGAGGGGTACGAGCAGTACTTC	CSARPLGEGYEQYF
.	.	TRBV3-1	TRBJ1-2	TGTGCCAGCAGCCTGGGCCATAACTATGGCTACACCTTC	CASSLGHNYGYTF
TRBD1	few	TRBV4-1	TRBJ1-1	TGCGCCAGCAGCCAGGGAACGACAGGGGGAGTGACTGAAGCTTTCTTT	CASSQGTTGGVTEAFF
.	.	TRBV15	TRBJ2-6	TGTGCCACCAGCAGAGACCGAGGGGCTGGGGCCAACGTCCTGACTTTC	CATSRDRGAGANVLTF
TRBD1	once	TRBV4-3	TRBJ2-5	TGCGCCAGCAGCCAGTATGACAGGGTCCAAGAGACCCAGTACTTC	CASSQYDRVQETQYF
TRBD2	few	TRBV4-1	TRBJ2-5	TGCGCCAGCAGCCAAGGGCAGCGGGGGGTGTACCAAGAGACCCAGTACTTC	CASSQGQRGVYQETQYF
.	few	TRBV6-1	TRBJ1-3	TGTGCCAGCAGTGAAGCTCCGGACAGCTCTGGAAACACCATATATTTT	CASSEAPDSSGNTIYF
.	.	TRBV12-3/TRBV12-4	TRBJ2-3	TGTGCCAGCAGCCTCCTAGGGGGGGCTGGAGATACGCAGTATTTT	CASSLLGGAGDTQYF
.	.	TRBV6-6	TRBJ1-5	TGTGCCAGCAGCCAAGCCCGTAGCAATCAGCCCCAGCATTTT	CASSQARSNQPQHF
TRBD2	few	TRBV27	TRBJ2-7	TGTGCCAGCAGCCCAGCGGGGGGGCCTTCCTACGAGCAGTACTTC	CASSPAGGPSYEQYF
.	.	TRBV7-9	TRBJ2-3	TGTGCCAGCAGCCCGCCGGATGGGGGGGCCGCAGATACGCAGTATTTT	CASSPPDGGAADTQYF
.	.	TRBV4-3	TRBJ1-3	TGCGCCAGCAGCCAAGATCGGCAGGGAAACACCATATATTTT	CASSQDRQGNTIYF
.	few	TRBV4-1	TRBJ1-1	TGCGCCAGCAGCCAAGACCTCAGGGGGAACACTGAAGCTTTCTTT	CASSQDLRGNTEAFF
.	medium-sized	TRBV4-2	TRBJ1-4	TGTGCCAGCAGCCAAGAATGGGATACAACTAATGAAAAACTGTTTTTT	CASSQEWDTTNEKLFF
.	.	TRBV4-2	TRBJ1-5	TGTGCCAGCAGCCATGGGGGGGAGCATCAGCCCCAGCATTTT	CASSHGGEHQPQHF
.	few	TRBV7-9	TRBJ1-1	TGTGCCAGCACCCCCGGGCCACTAGATAACACTGAAGCTTTCTTT	CASTPGPLDNTEAFF
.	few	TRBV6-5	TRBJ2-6	TGTGCCAGCAGTGACGACAACTCTGGGGCCAACGTCCTGACTTTC	CASSDDNSGANVLTF
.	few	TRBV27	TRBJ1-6	TGTGCCAGCAGTTTGGTGGGGAGACCCCTCCACTTT	CASSLVGRPLHF
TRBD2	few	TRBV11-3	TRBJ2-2	TGTGCCAGCAGCCCGGGGACTAGCGGGGGCGCGAACACCGGGGAGCTGTTTTTT	CASSPGTSGGANTGELFF
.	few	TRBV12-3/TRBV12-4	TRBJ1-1	TGTGCCAGCAGTCGCAGGGATGCCACTGAAGCTTTCTTT	CASSRRDATEAFF
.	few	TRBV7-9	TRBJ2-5	TGTGCCAGCAGCTTAGCGGACGGACCTTCCGGGGAGACCCAGTACTTC	CASSLADGPSGETQYF
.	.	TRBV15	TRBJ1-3	TGTGCCACCAGCCCCCAGGGAAACACCATATATTTT	CATSPQGNTIYF